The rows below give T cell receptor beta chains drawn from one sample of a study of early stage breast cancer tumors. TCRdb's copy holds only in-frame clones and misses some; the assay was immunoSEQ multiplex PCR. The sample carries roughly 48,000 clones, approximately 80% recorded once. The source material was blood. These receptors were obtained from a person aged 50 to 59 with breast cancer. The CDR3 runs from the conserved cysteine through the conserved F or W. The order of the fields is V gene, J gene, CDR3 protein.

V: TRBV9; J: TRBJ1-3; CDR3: CASSAEPQGGRNTIYF
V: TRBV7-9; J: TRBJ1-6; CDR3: CASSVGKGQGNSPLHF
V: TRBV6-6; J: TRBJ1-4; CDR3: CATRFTGDEKLFF
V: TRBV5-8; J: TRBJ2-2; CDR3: CASNSAGELFF
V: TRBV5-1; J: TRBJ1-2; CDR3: CASSFGQGYGYTF
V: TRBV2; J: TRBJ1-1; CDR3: CASIRETNTEAFF
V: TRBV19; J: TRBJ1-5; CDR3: CASSLGTGGGRSNQPQHF
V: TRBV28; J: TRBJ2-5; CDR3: CASSLPGTGAAQYF
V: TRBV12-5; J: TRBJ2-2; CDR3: CASGLIPDRANTGELFF
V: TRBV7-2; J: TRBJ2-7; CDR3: CASSNRGAYEQYF
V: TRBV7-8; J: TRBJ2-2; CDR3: CASSLGVGWTESRTGELFF
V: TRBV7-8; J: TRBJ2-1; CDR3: CASSLARLAPYNEQFF
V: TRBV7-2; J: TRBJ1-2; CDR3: CASSQRTDYGYTF
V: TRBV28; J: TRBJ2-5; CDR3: CASSGQSETQYF
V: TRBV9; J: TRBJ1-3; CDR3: CASSAGYRSGNTIYF
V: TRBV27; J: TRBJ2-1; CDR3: CASSILPGLAGGPGNEQFF
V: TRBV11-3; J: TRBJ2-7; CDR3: CASSLGYSSYEQYF
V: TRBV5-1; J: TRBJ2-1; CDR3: CASSFGGAQYNEQFF
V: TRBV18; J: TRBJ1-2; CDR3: CASSPLGGGDYGYTF
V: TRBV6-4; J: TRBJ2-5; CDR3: CASSVPLLAVPRETQYF
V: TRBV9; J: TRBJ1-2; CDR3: CASSLSTGRNNYGYTF
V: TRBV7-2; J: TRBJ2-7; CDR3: CASSAVGAYEQYF
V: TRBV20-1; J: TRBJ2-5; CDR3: CSAGRRETQYF
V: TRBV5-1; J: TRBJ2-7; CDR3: CASSLRTGGNEQYF
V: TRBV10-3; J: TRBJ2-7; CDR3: CAISSGGRADSYEQYF
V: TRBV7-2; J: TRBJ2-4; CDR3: CASSPGSSGNENIQYF
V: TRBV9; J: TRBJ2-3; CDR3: CASSVDERAGSSTDTQYF
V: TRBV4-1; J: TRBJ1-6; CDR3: CASSQEREYNSPLHF
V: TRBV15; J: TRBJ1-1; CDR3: CATSRIKNTEAFF
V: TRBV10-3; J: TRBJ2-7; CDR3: CAISVGGTYEQYF
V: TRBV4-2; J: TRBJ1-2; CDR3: CASSLEMAGEGYGYTF
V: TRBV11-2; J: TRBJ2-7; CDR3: CASSSAGDEQYF
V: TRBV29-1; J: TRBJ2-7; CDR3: CSVEVKLTRGGEQYF
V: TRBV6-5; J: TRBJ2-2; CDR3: CASSPSGRQTGELFF
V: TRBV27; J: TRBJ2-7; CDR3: CASSSGLAGGYEQYF
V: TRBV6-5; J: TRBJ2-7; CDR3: CASSYNYEQYF
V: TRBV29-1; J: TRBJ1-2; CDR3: CSVRNTGGRYGYTF
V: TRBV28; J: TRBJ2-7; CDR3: CASSKTSGGYEQYF
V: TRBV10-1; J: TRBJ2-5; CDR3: CASSGQETQYF
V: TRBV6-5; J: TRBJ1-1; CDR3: CASQFSGGGNTEAFF
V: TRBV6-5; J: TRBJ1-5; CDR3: CASSKKGGRPQHF
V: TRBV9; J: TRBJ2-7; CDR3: CASSGGFFSGEQYF
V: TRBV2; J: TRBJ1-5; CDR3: CASRGPGGNQPQHF
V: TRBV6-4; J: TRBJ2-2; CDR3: CASSRQINTGELFF
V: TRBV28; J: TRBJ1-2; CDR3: CASSRDYGYTF
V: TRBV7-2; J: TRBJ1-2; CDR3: CASSLVRGNGYTF